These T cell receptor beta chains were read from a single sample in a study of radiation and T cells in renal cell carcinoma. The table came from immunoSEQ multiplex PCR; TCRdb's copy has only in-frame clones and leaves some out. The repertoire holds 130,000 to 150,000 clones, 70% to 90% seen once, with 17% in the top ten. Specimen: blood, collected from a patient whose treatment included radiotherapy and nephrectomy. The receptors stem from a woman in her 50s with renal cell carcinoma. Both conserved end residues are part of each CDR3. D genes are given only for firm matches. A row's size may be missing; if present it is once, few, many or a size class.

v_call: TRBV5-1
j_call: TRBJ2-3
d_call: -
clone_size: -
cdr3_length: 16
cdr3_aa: CASSLILWGNTDTQYF
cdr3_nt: TGCGCCAGCAGCTTGATCCTTTGGGGGAACACAGATACGCAGTATTTT

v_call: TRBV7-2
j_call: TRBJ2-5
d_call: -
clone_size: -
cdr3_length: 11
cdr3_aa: CASSPAETQYF
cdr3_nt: TGTGCCAGCAGCCCGGCTGAGACCCAGTACTTC

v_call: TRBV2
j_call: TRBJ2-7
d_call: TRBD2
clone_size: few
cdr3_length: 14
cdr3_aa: CASRGGAEAYEQYF
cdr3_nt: TGTGCCAGCAGGGGAGGGGCAGAAGCCTACGAGCAGTACTTC

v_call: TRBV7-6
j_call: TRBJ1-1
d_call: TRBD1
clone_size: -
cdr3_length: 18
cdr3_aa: CASSSMTGRLNRGTEAFF
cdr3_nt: TGTGCCAGCAGCTCCATGACAGGGAGGTTGAATCGGGGCACTGAAGCTTTCTTT

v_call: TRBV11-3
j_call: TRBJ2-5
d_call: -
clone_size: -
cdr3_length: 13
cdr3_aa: CASSLGGQETQYF
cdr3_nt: TGTGCCAGCAGCTTAGGGGGACAAGAGACCCAGTACTTC

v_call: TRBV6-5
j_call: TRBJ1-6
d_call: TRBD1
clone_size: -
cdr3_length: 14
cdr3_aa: CASRSGTGISPLHF
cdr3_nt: TGTGCCAGCAGGTCCGGGACAGGTATTTCACCCCTCCACTTT

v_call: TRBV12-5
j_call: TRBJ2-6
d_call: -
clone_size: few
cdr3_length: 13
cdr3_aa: CASAAAGANVLTF
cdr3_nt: TGTGCTAGTGCCGCGGCTGGGGCCAACGTCCTGACTTTC

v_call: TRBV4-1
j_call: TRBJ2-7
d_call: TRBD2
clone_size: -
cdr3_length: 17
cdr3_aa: CASSQGPRSSGVWEQYF
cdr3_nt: TGCGCCAGCAGCCAAGGACCCCGTTCTAGCGGGGTCTGGGAGCAGTACTTC

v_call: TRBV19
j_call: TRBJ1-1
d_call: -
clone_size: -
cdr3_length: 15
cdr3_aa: CASSIDAAAMGEAFF
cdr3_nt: TGTGCCAGTAGTATAGATGCAGCTGCGATGGGCGAAGCTTTCTTT

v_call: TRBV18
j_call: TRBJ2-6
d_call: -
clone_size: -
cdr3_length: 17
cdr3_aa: CASSPSQGRSGANVLTF
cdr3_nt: TGTGCCAGCTCACCATCGCAGGGAAGGAGTGGGGCCAACGTCCTGACTTTC

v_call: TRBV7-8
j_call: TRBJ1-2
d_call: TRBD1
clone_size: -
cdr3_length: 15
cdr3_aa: CASSSSETGGVGYTF
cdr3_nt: TGTGCCAGCAGCTCCAGCGAGACAGGGGGTGTAGGCTACACCTTC